Ten or more counts support the clone carrying this T cell receptor (beta chain). Its antigen remains unknown. The data belong to a study of T cells in Graves' hyperthyroidism and ophthalmopathy. V was cut by 4 bases and J by 5 bases, with 15 bases left in between. Germline-derived CDR1 and CDR2 are SQVTM and ANQGSEA. The CDR3 contains 13 residues. TCR beta CDR3 region amplification was performed from RNA transcripts. First-round RT-PCR with HTBI primers amplified the TCR CDR3 region. In TCRdb, the multiplex PCR reads were re-called with MiXCR into one record per CDR3 protein. Of some 760,000 distinct CDR3 sequences listed, 12% to 15% are singletons. Study results and caveats: Ophthalmopathy was distinguished from stable hyperthyroidism by 13 V-J signatures. Within blood appeared most thyroid clonotypes that had expanded above 0.001.

Sequencing used blood. This receptor was obtained from a woman between 18 and 29 years old with Graves' hyperthyroidism. This rearrangement joins TRBV29-1 to TRBJ2-7; D uncertain. The CDR3 DNA reads TGCAGCGTTGTAGGGCCCCAGACCAACGAGCAGTACTTC. Its translation is CSVVGPQTNEQYF.